This T cell receptor (beta chain) was sequenced for a study of blood T cells in healthy people across ages (dated by TCRdb to between 2014 and 2016). Describing the broader study: In model experiments, template switching captured roughly one uniquely barcoded TCR beta cDNA molecule for every two T cells. Age-related changes in TCR beta repertoire diversity were measured in the study by deep sequencing normalized with unique cDNA molecular identifiers. Using the same blood draw, the study looked at two additional independent replicas of 1 million unique cDNA reads for two donors, one aged 18 to 29 and the other aged 80 or older. The donors were divided into four age groups: young (average approximately 17 years), middle-aged (about 41), aged (around 67) and long-lived (roughly 86). To avoid experimental bias, donors of different ages were distributed randomly across sequencing lanes.

Overall study outcomes, separate from this receptor: Compared with the aged group, the long-lived group had more naive CD4+ T cells, fewer expanded clones and increased TCR diversity, suggesting age selection. The percentage of naive T cells measured by flow cytometry correlated strongly with observed TCR beta diversity. Observed TCR beta diversity per million T cells fell roughly linearly with age, and a significant reduction was already apparent by age about 36. The CMV infection status of donors was not known, potentially confounding age-related changes in expanded clonotypes. Total diversity estimates from one million sequenced T cells were considered lower bounds and underestimates. Conclusive comparison of naive and antigen-experienced compartments was prevented by the profiling of bulk unsorted PBMCs.

V loses 1 base, J loses 4 bases, and the germline ends lie 12 bases apart. Based on the germline V gene, the CDR1 and CDR2 sequences are SGHTA and FQGTGA. There are 15 amino acids in the CDR3, from cysteine to phenylalanine inclusive. The kept DNA is CDR3 alone, 45 bases in frame from the first base. Systemically healthy Caucasian individuals from Russia, over 30 in total and aged about 6 to 90 years, were included as donors. Around 10 milliliters of peripheral blood were drawn from each donor into EDTA-treated Vacutainer tubes. PBMCs were isolated by Ficoll-Paque density-gradient centrifugation, with at least 7 million obtained per sample. Trizol reagent was used to extract total RNA from the PBMCs, yielding at least 5.5 micrograms per sample. The percentages of naive CD45RAhigh/CD27high T cells were determined by flow cytometry on a PBMC aliquot from every donor. To prepare the library, 5' RACE was applied. Sequencing used an Illumina HiSeq 2500. A second PCR of about 7 to 12 cycles was performed with a sample-barcoded 5' primer and a J-beta primer mix. A unique molecular identifier was introduced onto each TCR beta cDNA molecule by a template-switch 5' adaptor carrying 12 random nucleotides. Each sample yielded at least 2.5 million CDR3-containing paired-end reads. All of the RNA was converted into first-strand cDNA using the Mint cDNA synthesis kit, with a TRBC-specific oligonucleotide serving as the primer. Following uracil-DNA glycosylase treatment, a first 18-cycle PCR with universal primers M1SS and BC2_uni_R was performed on all cDNA. The source study handled its data this way. Each sample was normalized by randomly selecting 1 million high-quality reads, each carrying a distinct molecular identifier. Instead of being binned into consensus sequences, reads that shared molecular identifiers were thrown out. MiTCR, run with a Q25 quality threshold and the strictest error-elimination algorithm, handled CDR3 identification, clonotype clustering and error correction. A nonparametric unseen species model using Euler transformation provided a lower-bound estimate of total TCR beta diversity. In TCRdb, the public reads were trimmed at Q25 with fastp and aligned with MiXCR, with productive beta chains retained. Under each unique CDR3 protein, matching rows form one entry showing the most common genes and DNA. TCRdb, not the authors, supplied the V and J calls. This sample has approximately 830,000 distinct CDR3 sequences in its table, and around two thirds of those were observed once. The top ten constitute around 30% of the sample.

Points on this clonotype: Its antigen is currently not known. No much larger clone is present one base from it, and per-base qualities are unavailable.

This receptor chain uses TRBV7-3 and TRBJ2-3; the D gene remains uncertain. The TCR was taken from a man between 25 and 39 years old in good health. The sample taken for sequencing was blood. Here the CDR3 is given as CASSLMGSGADTQYF. The DNA sequence reads TGTGCCAGCAGCTTAATGGGTTCTGGTGCAGATACGCAGTATTTT.